This T cell receptor (beta chain) was profiled in a study of T-cell reconstitution after alpha-beta-depleted transplantation in children. Germline lookup yields CDR1 SGHAT and CDR2 FQNNGV. CDR3 length: 15 amino acids. V shed 2 bases and J shed 0 bases, with 8 bases lying between them. This clonotype was seen a handful of times. Unique molecular identifiers tagged the TCRbeta library. TCRdb fed the PCR reads into MiXCR, producing one record per CDR3 protein. The data show about 350,000 distinct CDR3 sequences, more than 10% seen once. The TCR was taken from a human donor who donated a stem cell graft to a child with Fanconi anemia. The sample consisted of PBMCs, taken from the stem cell graft. The chain recombines TRBV11-2 with TRBJ1-5; no clear D. CDR3 coding DNA: TGTGCCAGCAGCTTAAACACCTATAGCAATCAGCCCCAGCATTTT. This gives the protein CASSLNTYSNQPQHF.